These 5 T cell receptor beta chains came from one sample sequenced in a study of CD8+ T cells in alopecia areata. Extracted RNA was reverse transcribed into cDNA, the sequencing template. TCRdb keeps only in-frame clones here, not all; method: immunoSEQ multiplex PCR. Of about 30,000 clones listed, around two thirds are singletons. Material: NKG2D-high CD8+ T cells sorted from blood. These receptors were taken from a human donor with alopecia areata.

V is TRBV27 and J is TRBJ1-5, with D possibly TRBD1 on 6 matching bases. Trimming took off 8 bases at V and 7 bases at J, with 12 bases between the two ends. Looked up from germline, CDR1 is MNHEY and CDR2 is SMNVEV (reference sequence). The CDR3 loop spans 12 amino acids. CDR3: CASRVQGQPQHF. The CDR3 nucleotides are TGTGCCAGCCGCGTTCAGGGGCAGCCCCAGCATTTT.

This clone was counted once. The gene calls are TRBV27 and TRBJ2-7; D perhaps matches TRBD1 (5 bases). The CDR3 covers 13 residues. The V end lost 7 bases, the J end lost 1 base, and 11 bases lay between the germline ends. Germline V lookup: CDR1 MNHEY, CDR2 SMNVEV (reference sequence). DNA for the CDR3: TGTGCCAGCAACTTTCCAGGGTCCTACGAGCAGTACTTC. Translating gives CASNFPGSYEQYF.

The V call is TRBV4-1, the J call TRBJ2-7; no clear D. The germline CDR1 and CDR2 sequences are MGHRA and YSYEKL. The CDR3 runs 15 residues. The ends were cut back, 0 bases at V and 2 bases at J, with 11 bases in the middle. The CDR3 bases are TGCGCCAGCAGCCAAGATTTCCGGGTCACCTACGAGCAGTACTTC. It translates to CASSQDFRVTYEQYF.

By sample share, this clone is large. CDR3 nucleotide sequence: TGCAGCGTTGAAACCCCGACTCGACAGGACCTCTCCTACGAGCAGTACTTC. Protein product: CSVETPTRQDLSYEQYF. The gene calls are TRBV29-1 and TRBJ2-7; tentatively, D is TRBD1 (6 bases). This CDR3 is built from 17 residues. Trimming cost V 2 bases and J 0 bases, with 20 bases left between them. Looked up from germline, CDR1 is SQVTM and CDR2 is ANQGSEA.

CDR3 nucleotides: TGTGCCACCAGCAGAGATGGGACAGCTCCTTATAGCAATCAGCCCCAGCATTTT. Its protein is CATSRDGTAPYSNQPQHF. This chain links TRBV15 with TRBJ1-5, with 7 bases matching TRBD1. V lost 0 bases, J lost 0 bases, and 8 bases stayed unmatched. Germline V gene data show CDR1 as LNHNV and CDR2 as YYDKDF (reference sequence). This CDR3 is built from 18 residues. The full variable domain, with the rest looked up from reference TRBV15 and TRBJ1-5, is DAMVIQNPRYQVTQFGKPVTLSCSQTLNHNVMYWYQQKSSQAPKLLFHYYDKDFNNEADTPDNFQSRRPNTSFCFLDIRSPGLGDTAMYLCATSRDGTAPYSNQPQHFGDGTRLSIL.